The T cell receptor beta chain described here comes from a study of OX40 agonist ivuxolimab in advanced cancers. Clones were sequenced by immunoSEQ multiplex PCR, and TCRdb holds only the in-frame ones, with some missing. The table shows about 66,000 clones, with roughly 88% occurring only once. The germline CDR1 and CDR2 sequences are SGHRS and YFSETQ. The CDR3 consists of 15 residues. V gave up 4 bases and J gave up 2 bases, with 15 bases separating them. Specimen: CD4+ or CD8+ T cells sorted from blood, collected in a trial of the OX40 agonist ivuxolimab. V usage is TRBV5-1 and J usage is TRBJ1-2; possibly TRBD1 for D (5 bases). This TCR came from an adult with an advanced solid tumor such as melanoma, head and neck, liver or kidney cancer. The CDR3 protein is CASSQGGVQNYGYTF. The CDR3 DNA reads as TGCGCCAGCAGCCAGGGAGGGGTCCAGAACTATGGCTACACCTTC.